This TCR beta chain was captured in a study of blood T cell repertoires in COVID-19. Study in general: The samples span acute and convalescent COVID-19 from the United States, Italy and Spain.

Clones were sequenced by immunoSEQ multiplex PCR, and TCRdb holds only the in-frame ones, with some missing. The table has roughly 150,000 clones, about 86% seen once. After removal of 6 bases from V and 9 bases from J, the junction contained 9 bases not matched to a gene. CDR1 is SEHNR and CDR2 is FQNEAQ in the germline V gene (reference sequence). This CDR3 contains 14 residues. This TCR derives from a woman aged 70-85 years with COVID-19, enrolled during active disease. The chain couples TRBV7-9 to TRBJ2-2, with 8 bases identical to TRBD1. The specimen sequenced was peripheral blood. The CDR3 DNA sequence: TGTGCCAGCAGGAGGACAGGGTCGTCCCGGGAGCTGTTTTTT. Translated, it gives CASRRTGSSRELFF.